The entry that follows covers one T cell receptor (beta chain) sequence. The target antigen is unknown. The CDR3 runs 17 residues. The germline V and J ends were trimmed by 4 bases and 1 base, with 18 bases remaining between them. From germline, CDR1 is SGHDN and CDR2 FVKESK. The source of the sample is a study of T cell repertoires in cytomegalovirus infection. TCRdb itself ran the reads through MiXCR, one entry per CDR3 protein. The table shows around 570,000 distinct CDR3 sequences, with about 40% occurring only once. The chain employs TRBV14 and TRBJ2-3; D is perhaps TRBD2 (6 bases). This clonotype was obtained from a human donor in good health (CMV status not recorded). Some clones in this sample may be carry-over from other donors' samples. The source material was cultured PBMCs, sampled from culture after CMV antigen stimulation. The CDR3 spells CASSRPVASGGTDTQYF. DNA for the CDR3: TGTGCCAGCAGCCGTCCCGTTGCTTCGGGGGGCACAGATACGCAGTATTTT.